The 2 T cell receptor beta chains given below trace back to one sample, sequenced in a study of Graves' ophthalmopathy and Graves' hyperthyroidism. RNA transcripts yielded amplified TCR beta CDR3 regions. A first-round RT-PCR used HTBI primers, followed by a second-round multiplex PCR. One entry per CDR3 protein, called by TCRdb with MiXCR from the multiplex PCR reads. Among more than 1,000,000 distinct CDR3 sequences listed, 36% were seen once. The sample comprised peripheral blood or thyroid tissue (not recorded which). The receptors originated from an adult man with Graves' hyperthyroidism.

This clonotype appeared many times. The chain has TRBV29-1 and TRBJ2-7; 14 positions agree with TRBD2. Germline V gene data show CDR1 as SQVTM and CDR2 as ANQGSEA. The length of the CDR3 is 13 residues. V shed 6 bases, J shed 5 bases, and the junction held 3 bases outside the gene matches. The CDR3: CSVGTSGRNEQYF. The CDR3 region has the DNA TGCAGCGTCGGGACTAGCGGGAGAAACGAGCAGTACTTC.

The V gene is TRBV6-1, the J gene TRBJ2-2, with D tentatively TRBD1 or TRBD2 (5 bases each). The length of the CDR3 is 14 residues. CDR1 is MNHNS, CDR2 SASEGT, per germline. V was cut by 8 bases and J by 2 bases, with 12 bases left in between. The CDR3 DNA follows: TGTGCCAGCCGCTGGGGGTCCAACACCGGGGAGCTGTTTTTT. Translation gives CASRWGSNTGELFF.